This TCR beta chain was documented in a study of human T cells and chemical hapten exposure. A few counts support this clonotype. J lost 5 bases, V lost 0 bases, and 3 bases had no gene match. CDR3 length: 15 residues. Germline V gives CDR1 SGHNT, CDR2 YYREEE (reference sequence). Noted time point: patch test 1, 2 weeks after DPC sensitization. Treatment specified: therapeutic diphenylcyclopropenone sensitization with weekly scalp DPC. MiXCR, applied by TCRdb to the RACE reads, yields one record per CDR3 protein. The table has roughly 190,000 distinct CDR3 sequences, approximately 20% seen once. The sample was whole blood, taken in connection with sensitization to the hapten diphenylcyclopropenone (DPC). The clonotype was recovered from a woman aged 50 to 60 with alopecia areata. Some clones in this sample may be carry-over from other donors' samples. The chain has TRBV5-4 and TRBJ2-1; 9 bases agree with TRBD2. The CDR3 nucleotides are TGTGCCAGCAGCTTGGTAATAGCGGGAGACAATGAGCAGTTCTTC. This codes for CASSLVIAGDNEQFF.